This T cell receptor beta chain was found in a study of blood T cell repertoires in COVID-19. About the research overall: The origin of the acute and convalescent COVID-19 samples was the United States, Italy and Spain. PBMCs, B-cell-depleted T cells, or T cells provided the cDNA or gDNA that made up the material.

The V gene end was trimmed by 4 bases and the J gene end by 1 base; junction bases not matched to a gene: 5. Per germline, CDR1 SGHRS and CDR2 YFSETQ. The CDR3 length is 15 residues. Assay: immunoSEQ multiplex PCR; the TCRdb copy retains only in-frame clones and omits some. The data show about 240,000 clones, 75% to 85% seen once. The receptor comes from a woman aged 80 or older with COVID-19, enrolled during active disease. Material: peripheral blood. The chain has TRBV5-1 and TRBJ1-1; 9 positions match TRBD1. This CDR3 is CASSPRTGANTEAFF. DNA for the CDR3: TGCGCCAGCAGCCCGAGGACAGGGGCGAACACTGAAGCTTTCTTT.